The rows below give T cell receptor beta chains drawn from one sample of a study of T cell responses to AZD1222 COVID-19 vaccine. Data came from immunoSEQ multiplex PCR; TCRdb stores just in-frame clones and leaves some out. The sample has approximately 35,000 clones; 65% to 90% are singletons. The material was peripheral blood, obtained 28 days after the second AZD1222 dose. All receptors derive from an adult who received the AZD1222 COVID-19 vaccine. Both conserved end residues are part of each CDR3. Each record gives: D gene, V gene, J gene, CDR3 length, clone size, CDR3 DNA, CDR3 protein. A D gene is named only where the DNA matches it firmly. A row's size may be missing; if present it is once, few, many or a size class.

-,TRBV27,TRBJ2-1,14,once,TGTGCCAGCAGTTTTTCTTTGGGTAACAATGAGCAGTTCTTC,CASSFSLGNNEQFF
TRBD2,TRBV7-2,TRBJ2-1,16,-,TGTGCCAGCAGCACCGCTAGCGGGGACTCCTACAATGAGCAGTTCTTC,CASSTASGDSYNEQFF
-,TRBV7-9,TRBJ2-7,12,medium-sized,TGTGCCAGCAGCTTAGAGAGGGGCGAGCAGTACTTC,CASSLERGEQYF
-,TRBV28,TRBJ1-1,15,-,TGTGCCAGCAGTGCCCCCGGACGGTTGAACACTGAAGCTTTCTTT,CASSAPGRLNTEAFF
-,TRBV11-2,TRBJ2-7,15,-,TGTGCCAGCAGCCCCCCGGGGAGAATCTCCTACGAGCAGTACTTC,CASSPPGRISYEQYF
TRBD2,TRBV18,TRBJ2-3,15,-,TGTGCCAGCCTCGGCGCTAGCGGGTTCACAGATACGCAGTATTTT,CASLGASGFTDTQYF
-,TRBV11-2,TRBJ2-6,14,-,TGTGCCAGCGAACGTTTGTCTGGGGCCAACGTCCTGACTTTC,CASERLSGANVLTF
-,TRBV5-1,TRBJ1-2,14,-,TGCGCCAGCAGCTTGGGGACACTTAACTATGGCTACACCTTC,CASSLGTLNYGYTF
TRBD1,TRBV7-8,TRBJ2-2,15,-,TGTGCCAGCAGCCCGGGACAGGGGGACACCGGGGAGCTGTTTTTT,CASSPGQGDTGELFF
-,TRBV18,TRBJ2-2,12,once,TGTGCCAGCTCCACAGGCGCCGGGGAGCTGTTTTTT,CASSTGAGELFF
TRBD2,TRBV6-4,TRBJ2-3,14,-,TGTGCCAGCAGTGCTAGCGGGGGCGCAGATACGCAGTATTTT,CASSASGGADTQYF
-,TRBV11-2,TRBJ2-3,16,-,TGTGCCAGCAGCTTTTGGGGTGTTGGCGGCACAGATACGCAGTATTTT,CASSFWGVGGTDTQYF
-,TRBV5-1,TRBJ1-3,15,-,TGCGCCAGCAGCTTGGACACGGCGACTGGAAACACCATATATTTT,CASSLDTATGNTIYF
-,TRBV28,TRBJ1-2,13,-,TGTGCCAGCAGTTTATATCGGAACTATGGCTACACCTTC,CASSLYRNYGYTF
-,TRBV7-2,TRBJ2-7,15,few,TGTGCCAGCAGCTTAGGAGGCAGGGTAAGCTACGAGCAGTACTTC,CASSLGGRVSYEQYF
-,TRBV7-2,TRBJ2-1,15,-,TGTGCCACAATACCCAGGGACGCGACCTACAATGAGCAGTTCTTC,CATIPRDATYNEQFF
TRBD1,TRBV28,TRBJ2-7,13,-,TGTGCCAGCAGTGCAGGGGGCACTATCGAGCAGTACTTC,CASSAGGTIEQYF
-,TRBV18,TRBJ2-4,16,-,TGTGCCAGCTCACCACGGGAGGCCCACACCAAAAACATTCAGTACTTC,CASSPREAHTKNIQYF
-,TRBV6-5,TRBJ1-2,13,-,TGTGCCAGCAGTTCTGAAGCCCACTATGGCTACACCTTC,CASSSEAHYGYTF
-,TRBV7-2,TRBJ1-1,14,-,TGTGCCAGCAGCTTCCGACGGGGTAACACTGAAGCTTTCTTT,CASSFRRGNTEAFF
-,TRBV6-5,TRBJ1-1,13,-,TGTGCCAGCAGTTATAGGACGGGCACTGAAGCTTTCTTT,CASSYRTGTEAFF
-,TRBV9,TRBJ2-7,17,-,TGTGCCAGCAGCGTAGCCCAGGACACAGGCCTGGTTGGAGAGCAGTACTTC,CASSVAQDTGLVGEQYF
-,TRBV20-1,TRBJ2-3,11,-,TGCAGTGCTGCCCTAGAAGATACGCAGTATTTT,CSAALEDTQYF
-,TRBV5-1,TRBJ2-2,15,-,TGCGCCAGCAGCTTGGCCCGGGGGCCCACCGGGGAGCTGTTTTTT,CASSLARGPTGELFF
TRBD2,TRBV3-1/TRBV3-2,TRBJ2-2,18,-,TGTGCCAGCAGCCAAGATCGTATTAGCGGGAGGGCCCTCGGGGAGCTGTTTTTT,CASSQDRISGRALGELFF
-,TRBV11-3,TRBJ2-3,13,-,TGTGCCAGCAGCTTACAGGGGGGGGATACGCAGTATTTT,CASSLQGGDTQYF
-,TRBV6-5,TRBJ2-3,11,-,TGTGCCAGCTCCGGGGCGCATACGCAGTATTTT,CASSGAHTQYF
TRBD2,TRBV19,TRBJ2-5,11,-,TGTGCCAGCAGACTAGCGGAGACCCAGTACTTC,CASRLAETQYF
-,TRBV21-1,TRBJ2-2,14,-,TGTGCCAGCAGCAACCGCCGCCCCACCGGGGAGCTGTTTTTT,CASSNRRPTGELFF
-,TRBV24-1,TRBJ2-1,16,-,TGTGCCACCAGTGATCTTAGCGCACCGACCTACAATGAGCAGTTCTTC,CATSDLSAPTYNEQFF
-,TRBV19,TRBJ2-2,13,-,TGTGCCAGTAGGGTCCAGGGCACCGGGGAGCTGTTTTTT,CASRVQGTGELFF
TRBD1,TRBV28,TRBJ2-1,14,-,TGTGCCAGCAGTTTAGAAATACAGGGGCCTGAGCAGTTCTTC,CASSLEIQGPEQFF
TRBD2,TRBV5-1,TRBJ2-7,17,hyperexpanded,TGCGCCAGCAGCTTGGATTTTGGGCTAGCGGGAATCTACGAGCAGTACTTC,CASSLDFGLAGIYEQYF
TRBD1,TRBV5-1,TRBJ2-7,16,-,TGCGCCAGCAGCTTGGAATGGCTGGGACAGGGGAACGAGCAGTACTTC,CASSLEWLGQGNEQYF
TRBD2,TRBV5-6,TRBJ2-1,15,-,TGTGCCAGCAGCGTACTAGCGGGGGTCTACAATGAGCAGTTCTTC,CASSVLAGVYNEQFF
-,TRBV5-1,TRBJ2-2,16,-,TGCGCCAGCAGCTTCCGGGTTATCAAAGGGACCGGGGAGCTGTTTTTT,CASSFRVIKGTGELFF
-,TRBV2,TRBJ1-2,14,-,TGTGCCAGCACCTTCGTTGGACAGAACTATGGCTACACCTTC,CASTFVGQNYGYTF
-,TRBV5-1,TRBJ2-1,17,-,TGCGCCAGCAGCTTCTGGACAGCTACTCTATCCTACAATGAGCAGTTCTTC,CASSFWTATLSYNEQFF
TRBD1,TRBV23-1,TRBJ2-7,14,few,TGCGCCAGCAGTTTCCGGGACAGGGCCTACGAGCAGTACTTC,CASSFRDRAYEQYF
-,TRBV5-1,TRBJ1-4,15,-,TGCGCCAGCAGCCCGGGGGGGGTTGGCGGCGAAAAACTGTTTTTT,CASSPGGVGGEKLFF
-,TRBV3-1/TRBV3-2,TRBJ2-3,14,once,TGTGCCAGCAGCGAGGGGTGGGACACAGATACGCAGTATTTT,CASSEGWDTDTQYF
TRBD2,TRBV7-9,TRBJ2-3,15,-,TGTGCCAGCAGCTTAGGTCGGGGGGGCCGGAATACGCAGTATTTT,CASSLGRGGRNTQYF
-,TRBV5-8,TRBJ1-5,14,-,TGTGCCAGCAGCAATTACCCGGGGTATCAGCCCCAGCATTTT,CASSNYPGYQPQHF
TRBD1,TRBV13,TRBJ2-3,16,-,TGTGCCAGCAGCTTAGAACAGGGGGCCCGCACAGATACGCAGTATTTT,CASSLEQGARTDTQYF
-,TRBV5-6,TRBJ1-2,15,-,TGTGCCAGCAGCCTGCTGAGGGAGGAAAACTATGGCTACACCTTC,CASSLLREENYGYTF
-,TRBV4-2,TRBJ2-7,14,-,TGTGCCAGCAGCCAAGATAGGACAGCCTACGAGCAGTACTTC,CASSQDRTAYEQYF
TRBD2,TRBV19,TRBJ2-5,16,-,TGTGCCAGTAGTTCACGACGGACTAGCCCTTATGAGACCCAGTACTTC,CASSSRRTSPYETQYF
-,TRBV3-1/TRBV3-2,TRBJ1-2,15,-,TGTGCCAGCAGCCAAGATAACGGGGCTGCAGGTGGCTACACCTTC,CASSQDNGAAGGYTF
TRBD1,TRBV29-1,TRBJ2-1,18,-,TGCAGCGTTGTTCGGACAGGGGGATCAGGACTCAACTTCAATGAGCAGTTCTTC,CSVVRTGGSGLNFNEQFF
TRBD2,TRBV6-5,TRBJ2-1,15,-,TGTGCCAGCAGCGCCGGGACTAGCGGAAACAATGAGCAGTTCTTC,CASSAGTSGNNEQFF
TRBD2,TRBV27,TRBJ2-1,20,-,TGTGCCAGCAGTTCGCCACGGGTAGCGGGAGGGCCGAGGCCCTACAATGAGCAGTTCTTC,CASSSPRVAGGPRPYNEQFF
-,TRBV19,TRBJ1-1,15,-,TGTGCCAGTAGTCGGGGACCAAATTTGAACACTGAAGCTTTCTTT,CASSRGPNLNTEAFF